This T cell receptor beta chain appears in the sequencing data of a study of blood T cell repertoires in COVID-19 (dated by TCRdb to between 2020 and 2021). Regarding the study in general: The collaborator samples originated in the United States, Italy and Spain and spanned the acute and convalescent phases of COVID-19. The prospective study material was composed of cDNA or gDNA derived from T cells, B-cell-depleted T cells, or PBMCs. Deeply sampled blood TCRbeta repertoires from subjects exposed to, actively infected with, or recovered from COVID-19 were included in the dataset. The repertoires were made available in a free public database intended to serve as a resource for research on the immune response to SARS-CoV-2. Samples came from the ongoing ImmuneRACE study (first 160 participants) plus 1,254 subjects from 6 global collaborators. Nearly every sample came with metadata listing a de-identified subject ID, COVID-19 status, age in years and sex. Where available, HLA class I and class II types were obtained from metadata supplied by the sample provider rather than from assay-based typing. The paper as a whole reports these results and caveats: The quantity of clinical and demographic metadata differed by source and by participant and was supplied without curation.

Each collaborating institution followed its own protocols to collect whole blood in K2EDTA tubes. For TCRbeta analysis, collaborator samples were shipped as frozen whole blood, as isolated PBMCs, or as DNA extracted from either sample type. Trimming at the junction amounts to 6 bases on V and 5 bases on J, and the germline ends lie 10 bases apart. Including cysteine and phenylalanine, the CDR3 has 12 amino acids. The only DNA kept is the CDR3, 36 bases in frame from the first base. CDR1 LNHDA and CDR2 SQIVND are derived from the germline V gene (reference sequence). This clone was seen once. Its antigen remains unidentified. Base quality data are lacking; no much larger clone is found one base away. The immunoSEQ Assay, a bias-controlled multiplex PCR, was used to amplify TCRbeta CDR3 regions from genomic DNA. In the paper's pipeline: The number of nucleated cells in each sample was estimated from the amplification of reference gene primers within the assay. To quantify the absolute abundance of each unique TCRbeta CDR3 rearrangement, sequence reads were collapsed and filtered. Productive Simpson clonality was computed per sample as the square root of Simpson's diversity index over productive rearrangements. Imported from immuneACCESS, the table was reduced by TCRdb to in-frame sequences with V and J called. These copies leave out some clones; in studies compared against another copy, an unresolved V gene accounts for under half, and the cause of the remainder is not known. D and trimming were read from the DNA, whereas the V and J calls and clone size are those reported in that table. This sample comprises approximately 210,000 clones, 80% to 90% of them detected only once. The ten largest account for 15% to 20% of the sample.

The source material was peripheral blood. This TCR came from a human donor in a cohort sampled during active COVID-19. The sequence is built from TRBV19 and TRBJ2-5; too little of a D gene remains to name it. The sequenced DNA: TGTGCCAGTAGCGGCCAGGTGGAGACCCAGTACTTC. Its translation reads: CASSGQVETQYF.